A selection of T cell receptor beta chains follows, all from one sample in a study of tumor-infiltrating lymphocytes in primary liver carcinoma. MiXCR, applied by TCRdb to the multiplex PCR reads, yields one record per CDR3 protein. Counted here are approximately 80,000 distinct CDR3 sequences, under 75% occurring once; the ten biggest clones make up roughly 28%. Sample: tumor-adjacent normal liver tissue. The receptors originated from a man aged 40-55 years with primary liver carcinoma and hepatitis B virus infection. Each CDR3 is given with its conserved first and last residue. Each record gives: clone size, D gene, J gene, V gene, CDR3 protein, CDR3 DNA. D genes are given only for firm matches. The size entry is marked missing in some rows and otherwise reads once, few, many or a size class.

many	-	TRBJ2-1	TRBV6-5	CASSIRESYNEQFF	TGTGCCAGTTCTATACGGGAGTCGTACAATGAGCAGTTCTTC
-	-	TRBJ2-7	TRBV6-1	CASSVHLGDGYYKQYF	TGTGCCAGCAGTGTGCATCTAGGAGACGGGTACTACAAGCAGTACTTC
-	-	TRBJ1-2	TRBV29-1	CSVVYGGALKGYTF	TGCAGCGTTGTGTACGGGGGCGCTTTGAAGGGCTACACCTTC
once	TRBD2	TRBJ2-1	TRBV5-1	CASSLEGLAYYIEQFF	TGCGCCAGCAGCTTGGAAGGACTAGCATACTACATTGAGCAATTCTTC
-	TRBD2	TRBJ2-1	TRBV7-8	CASSLLGGSGRANEQFF	TGTGCCAGTAGCCTGTTAGGGGGTAGCGGGAGAGCCAATGAGCAGTTCTTC
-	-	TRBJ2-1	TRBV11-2	CAGSDPLGYYNEKFF	TGTGCAGGCAGCGACCCCCTGGGGTACTACAATGAGAAGTTCTTC
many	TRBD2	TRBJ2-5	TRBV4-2	CASSQDQSTSGTQYF	TGTGCCAGCAGCCAAGATCAGTCCACTAGCGGGACCCAGTACTTC
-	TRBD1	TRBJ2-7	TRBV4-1	CVSSQGWTGGDEQYF	TGTGTCAGCAGCCAGGGTTGGACAGGGGGCGACGAGCAGTACTTT
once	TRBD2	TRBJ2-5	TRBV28	CASSLLIGSGMTETQYF	TGTGCCAGCAGTTTACTTATCGGTAGCGGGATGACTGAGACCCAGTACTTC
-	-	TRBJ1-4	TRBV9	CASSVDGHQREKLFF	TGTGCCAGCAGCGTTGATGGACATCAAAGGGAAAAACTGTTTTTT
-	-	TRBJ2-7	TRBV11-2	CANRSRSSGTTYEQYF	TGTGCCAACAGGTCCCGTTCTTCCGGGACAACCTACGAACAGTACTTC
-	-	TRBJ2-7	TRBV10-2	CASRLVSAEQYF	TGCGCCAGCAGACTAGTTAGCGCCGAGCAGTACTTC
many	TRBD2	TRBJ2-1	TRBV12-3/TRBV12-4	CASRGVAGGWDEQFF	TGTGCCAGCAGGGGAGTAGCGGGAGGGTGGGATGAGCAGTTCTTC
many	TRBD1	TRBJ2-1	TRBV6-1	CASSEGTGESNEQFF	TGTGCCAGCAGTGAGGGGACAGGGGAATCCAATGAGCAGTTCTTC
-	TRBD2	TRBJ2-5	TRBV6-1	CARSELAGAQETQYF	TGTGCCAGGAGTGAACTAGCGGGAGCTCAAGAGACTCAGTACTTC
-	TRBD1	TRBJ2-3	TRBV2	CASSLTGVGADTQCF	TGTGCCAGCAGCCTTACAGGGGTGGGAGCAGATACGCAGTGTTTT
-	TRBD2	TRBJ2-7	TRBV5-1	CANTTTSGSSYEQYF	TGCGCCAACACCACGACCAGCGGGAGCTCCTACGAGCAGTACTTC
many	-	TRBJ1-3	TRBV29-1	CSAQQAGTGNTIYF	TGCAGCGCCCAACAGGCAGGGACAGGAAACACCATATATTTT
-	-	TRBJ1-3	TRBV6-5	CASSYSRPGSGNTIYF	TGTGCCAGCAGTTACTCGAGGCCGGGCTCTGGAAACACCATATATTTC
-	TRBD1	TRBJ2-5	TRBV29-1	CSVDEQGMGTQYF	TGCAGTGTTGACGAACAGGGGATGGGGACCCAGTACTTC
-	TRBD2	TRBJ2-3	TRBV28	CASIPRVAGVGTDRQYF	TGTGCCAGCATTCCTCGGGTAGCGGGAGTGGGCACAGATAGGCAATATTTT
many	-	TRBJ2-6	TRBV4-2	CASSSGQISGANVLTF	TGTGCCAGCAGCTCGGGACAAATCTCTGGGGCCAACGTCCTGACTTTC
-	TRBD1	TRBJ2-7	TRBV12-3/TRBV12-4	CASSTGTGGPYKQYF	TGTGCCAGCAGTACCGGGACAGGGGGCCCCTACAAGCAGTACTTC
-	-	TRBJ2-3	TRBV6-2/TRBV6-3	CVSGTTGTTITDTQYF	TGTGTCAGCGGCACTACAGGAACGACGATCACAGATACGCAGTATTTT
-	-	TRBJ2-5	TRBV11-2	CASSLDPWSSRREETQYF	TGTGCCAGCAGCTTGGATCCGTGGTCTAGCAGGAGAGAAGAGACCCAGTACTTC
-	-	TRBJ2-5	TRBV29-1	CGVRFRYQETQYF	TGCGGCGTTAGATTCCGGTACCAAGAGACCCAGTACTTC
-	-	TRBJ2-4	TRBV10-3	CAISESPTGIAKNIQYF	TGTGCCATCAGTGAGTCCCCCACAGGGATTGCCAAAAACATTCAGTACTTC
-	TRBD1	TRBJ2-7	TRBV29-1	CSAPVSDRTYNEQYF	TGCAGCGCCCCGGTCTCGGACAGGACCTACAATGAGCAGTACTTC
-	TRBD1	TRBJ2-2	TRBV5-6	CTSSSGTVVTWELFF	TGTACCAGCAGCTCCGGGACAGTGGTGACCTGGGAGCTGTTTTTT
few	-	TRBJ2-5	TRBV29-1	CSVECSFQETQYF	TGCAGCGTTGAATGTTCATTCCAAGAGACCCAATACTTC
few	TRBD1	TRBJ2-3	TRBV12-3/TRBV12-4	CASSLDRQGSTNTQYF	TGTGCCAGCAGTTTAGACAGACAGGGAAGCACAAATACGCAGTATTTT
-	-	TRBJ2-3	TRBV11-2	CASILDLDTQHF	TGTGCCAGCATCTTAGATCTAGATACGCAGCATTTC
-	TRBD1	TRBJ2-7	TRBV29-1	CSVQATGGEGEEYF	TGCAGCGTACAAGCTACAGGGGGCGAGGGCGAGGAGTACTTC
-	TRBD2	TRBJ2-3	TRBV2	CASSETLAGGGTDTQYF	TGTGCCAGCAGTGAAACCTTAGCGGGAGGGGGCACAGATACGCAGTATTTT
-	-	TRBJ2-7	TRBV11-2	CAGSVGTAAYEQYF	TGTGCCGGCAGCGTAGGGACGGCGGCCTACGAGCAGTACTTC
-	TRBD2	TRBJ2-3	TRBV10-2	CTSSPGTSGSDTQYF	TGCACCAGCAGTCCCGGGACTAGTGGGAGTGATACGCAGTATTTT
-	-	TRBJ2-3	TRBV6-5	CGSTKPELDTQYF	TGTGGCAGTACCAAACCGGAGCTAGATACGCAGTATTTT
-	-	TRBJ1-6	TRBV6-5	CVSSVGLTRPLHF	TGTGTCAGCAGCGTCGGACTGACGAGACCCCTCCACTTT
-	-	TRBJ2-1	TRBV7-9	CASSARQSHNEQLF	TGTGCCAGCAGCGCGAGACAGAGCCACAATGAGCAGCTCTTC
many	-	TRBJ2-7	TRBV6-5	CASSLRRFRDEQYF	TGTGCCAGCAGTTTACGTCGTTTTCGAGACGAGCAGTACTTC
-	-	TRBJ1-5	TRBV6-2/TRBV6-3	CASTLNSYRNQPQHF	TGTGCCAGTACCCTCAACAGTTATAGGAATCAGCCCCAGCATTTT
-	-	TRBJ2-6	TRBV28	CASSLSGPGANVLTF	TGTGCCAGCAGTTTATCTGGGCCCGGGGCCAACGTCCTGACTTTC
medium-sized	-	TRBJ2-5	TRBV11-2	CASSRVGSGRETQYF	TGTGCCAGCAGCAGAGTGGGGTCCGGGCGAGAGACCCAGTACTTC
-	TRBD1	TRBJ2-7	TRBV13	CASSPLLDRAYGQYF	TGTGCCAGCAGCCCCCTACTGGACAGGGCCTACGGGCAGTACTTC
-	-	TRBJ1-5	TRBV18	CASSPEGYQPQHF	TGTGCCAGCTCACCTGAGGGCTATCAGCCCCAGCATTTT
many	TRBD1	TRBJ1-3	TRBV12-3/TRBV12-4	CASSVGQGRGNTIYF	TGTGCCAGCAGCGTAGGACAGGGGCGTGGAAACACCATATATTTT
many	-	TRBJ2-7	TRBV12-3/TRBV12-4	CASSKGSGGGYEQYF	TGTGCCAGCAGCAAGGGTTCCGGGGGCGGCTACGAGCAGTACTTC
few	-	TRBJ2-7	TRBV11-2	CASSLSSGIAYEQCF	TGTGCCAGCAGCTTATCCTCGGGGATTGCCTACGAGCAGTGCTTC
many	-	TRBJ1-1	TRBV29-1	CSVENLSEAFF	TGCAGCGTTGAGAATCTAAGTGAAGCTTTCTTT
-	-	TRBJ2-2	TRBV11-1	CASSFSRERGTGELFF	TGTGCCAGCAGCTTTAGTCGAGAGAGGGGCACCGGGGAGCTATTTTTT
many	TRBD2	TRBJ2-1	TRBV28	CASSSSGIDNEQFF	TGTGCCAGCAGTTCTAGCGGGATCGACAATGAGCAGTTCTTC
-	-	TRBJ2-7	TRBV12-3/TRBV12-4	CASSSSRDQYF	TGTGCCAGCAGTTCTTCTCGCGATCAGTACTTC
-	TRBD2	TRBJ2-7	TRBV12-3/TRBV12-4	CASTELAGGPGLVYEQYF	TGCGCCAGCACCGAACTAGCGGGAGGGCCAGGTCTTGTCTACGAGCAATACTTC
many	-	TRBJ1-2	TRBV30	CAWSDPRTANYGYTF	TGTGCCTGGAGTGACCCCCGGACAGCTAACTATGGCTACACCTTC
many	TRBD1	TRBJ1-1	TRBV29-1	CSVTGTETMGTEAFF	TGCAGCGTTACCGGGACAGAAACAATGGGCACTGAAGCTTTCTTT